This T cell receptor beta chain was obtained from a study of spatial heterogeneity in lung cancer. Study-wide background: Each distinct TCR and UMI combination averaged more than ten appearances in raw reads.

Regarding the study as a whole: Blood showed ubiquitous tumor TCRs more often at resection than at routine follow-up.

This clonotype was seen at least ten times. The target antigen is unknown. Every TCR cDNA molecule bore its own unique molecular identifier. One entry per CDR3 protein results from TCRdb running MiXCR on the 5' RACE reads. The profile shows tens of thousands of distinct CDR3 sequences, roughly 5.2% of them singletons. The time point: sample taken at primary tumor resection. TCRs were sequenced from unsorted whole RNA of tumor, nontumor lung or PBMC. Trimming removed 6 bases from V and 6 bases from J, with 21 bases in between. CDR3 length: 16 amino acids. CDR1 is LNHDA, CDR2 SQIVND, per germline (reference sequence).

The TCR comes from a male donor with early-stage non-small cell lung cancer. This sequence joins TRBV19 and TRBJ1-5, with D possibly TRBD1 on 6 matching bases. Here the sequenced sample was PBMCs, taken at surgery. CDR3 nucleotides: TGTGCCAGTAGCCTTCGCAGGGGAGAAGCGGGTCAGCCCCAGCATTTT. Its protein product is CASSLRRGEAGQPQHF.